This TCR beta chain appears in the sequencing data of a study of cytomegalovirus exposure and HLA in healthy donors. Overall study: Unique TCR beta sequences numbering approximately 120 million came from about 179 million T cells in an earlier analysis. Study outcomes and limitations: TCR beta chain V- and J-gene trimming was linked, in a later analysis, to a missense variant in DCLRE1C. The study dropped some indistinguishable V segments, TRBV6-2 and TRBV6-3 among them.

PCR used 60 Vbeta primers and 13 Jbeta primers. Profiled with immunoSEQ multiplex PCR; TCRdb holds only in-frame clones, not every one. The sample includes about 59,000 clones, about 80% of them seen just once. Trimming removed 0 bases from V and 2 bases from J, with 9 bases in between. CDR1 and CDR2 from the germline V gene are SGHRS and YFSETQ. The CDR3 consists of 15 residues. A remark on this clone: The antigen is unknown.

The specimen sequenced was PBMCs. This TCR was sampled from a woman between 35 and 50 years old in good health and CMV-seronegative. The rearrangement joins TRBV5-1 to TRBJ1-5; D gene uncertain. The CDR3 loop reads CASSLGTGGNQPQHF. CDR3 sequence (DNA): TGCGCCAGCAGCTTGGGGACCGGGGGCAATCAGCCCCAGCATTTT.